The present entry profiles one T cell receptor beta chain with its context. Its antigen is still unknown. The CDR3 is made up of 13 amino acids. Germline loops: CDR1 SNHLY, CDR2 FYNNEI. With 2 bases clipped from V and 7 bases from J, the junction kept 4 bases outside the gene matches. This sample was included in a study of cytomegalovirus exposure and HLA in healthy donors. Findings and limits, study-wide: Reported findings show TCR beta sequences accurately forecast HLA-A and HLA-B alleles in most subjects. The authors considered a cluster of highly shared sequence variants likely to be a sequencing artifact.

With 60 Vbeta and 13 Jbeta primers, the PCR was carried out. Here immunoSEQ multiplex PCR was the method, and the copy in TCRdb shows in-frame clones only, minus some. The sample carries 150,000 to 250,000 clones, 65% to 85% recorded once. The chain recombines TRBV2 with TRBJ1-2, with TRBD1 matching 7 bases. Sequenced: PBMCs. This receptor was obtained from a boy between 2 and 10 years old in good health and CMV-seronegative. The CDR3 reads CASSENRGSGYTF. The CDR3 nucleotides read TGTGCCAGCAGTGAAAACAGGGGCAGTGGCTACACCTTC.